A selection of T cell receptor beta chains follows, all from one sample in a study of blood T cell repertoires in COVID-19. Only in-frame clones appear in the TCRdb table, and some are missing; sequencing was by immunoSEQ multiplex PCR. This table holds around 250,000 clones, roughly 85% found once. The sample was PBMCs or T cells enriched from blood (not recorded which). These receptor sequences come from a woman aged 50 to 65 who had been exposed to COVID-19. Each CDR3 is given with its conserved first and last residue. D genes are given only for firm matches. Rows give clone size only sometimes, using once, few, many, or a class for an expanded clone.

v_call	clone_size	j_call	d_call	cdr3_aa	cdr3_nt
TRBV4-3	.	TRBJ2-1	TRBD2	CASSRGGANVDEQFF	TGCGCCAGCAGCCGCGGGGGGGCGAACGTCGATGAGCAGTTCTTC
TRBV20-1	.	TRBJ2-5	TRBD2	CSASFPSGAETQYF	TGCAGTGCTAGTTTTCCTAGCGGGGCAGAGACCCAGTACTTC
TRBV7-8	.	TRBJ1-5	.	CASSLSGPQHF	TGTGCCAGCAGTCTGTCGGGTCCCCAGCATTTT
TRBV7-9	.	TRBJ2-1	.	CASSHRQGIGNEQFF	TGTGCCAGCAGCCACCGGCAGGGGATTGGGAATGAGCAGTTCTTC
TRBV15	.	TRBJ1-2	.	CATSTNLLGYTF	TGTGCCACCAGCACTAACCTTTTAGGCTACACCTTC
TRBV25-1	.	TRBJ2-7	.	CASSALYEQYF	TGTGCCAGCAGTGCCCTATACGAGCAGTACTTC
TRBV9	.	TRBJ1-4	.	CASSVAGRGNEKLFF	TGTGCCAGCAGCGTAGCTGGAAGGGGCAATGAAAAACTGTTTTTT
TRBV2	.	TRBJ1-3	.	CASSAGRSVYF	TGTGCCAGCAGTGCGGGTCGCTCCGTATATTTT
TRBV5-1	.	TRBJ1-1	.	CASSGGADTEAFF	TGCGCCAGTTCGGGAGGGGCTGATACTGAAGCTTTCTTT
TRBV14	.	TRBJ1-1	.	CASSPGRTGGTEAFF	TGTGCCAGCAGCCCGGGGAGGACCGGAGGCACTGAAGCTTTCTTT
TRBV11-2	.	TRBJ1-1	TRBD1	CASSSYRGNTEAFF	TGTGCCAGCAGCTCCTACAGGGGGAACACTGAAGCTTTCTTT
TRBV19	.	TRBJ1-5	TRBD1	CASRRDRRSNQPQHF	TGTGCCAGTAGGCGGGACAGGCGTAGCAATCAGCCCCAGCATTTT
TRBV28	.	TRBJ1-3	.	CASSLIGYGNTIYF	TGTGCCAGCAGTTTAATCGGGTACGGAAACACCATATATTTT
TRBV6-4	few	TRBJ2-3	.	CASSDSRAATDTQYF	TGTGCCAGCAGTGACTCGCGGGCCGCCACAGATACGCAGTATTTT
TRBV5-1	few	TRBJ2-6	.	CASSLVSGAGANVLTF	TGCGCCAGCAGCTTGGTCAGCGGAGCTGGGGCCAACGTCCTGACTTTC
TRBV28	.	TRBJ2-5	TRBD2	CASSSGQGGVKTQYF	TGTGCCAGCAGTTCGGGGCAGGGAGGGGTGAAGACCCAGTACTTC
TRBV7-2	.	TRBJ2-3	TRBD2	CASSFESSGGATQYF	TGTGCCAGCAGCTTCGAAAGTAGCGGGGGGGCTACGCAGTATTTT
TRBV28	once	TRBJ1-2	.	CASSFDPASGYTF	TGTGCCAGCAGTTTCGATCCAGCGAGTGGCTACACCTTC
TRBV19	once	TRBJ1-2	.	CASSASSANYGYTF	TGTGCCAGTAGTGCTTCCTCAGCTAACTATGGCTACACCTTC
TRBV28	.	TRBJ2-7	TRBD2	CASRAGGAYEQYF	TGTGCCAGCAGAGCGGGGGGTGCCTACGAGCAGTACTTC
TRBV18	.	TRBJ1-3	.	CASSPQGVYLHSGNTIYF	TGTGCCAGCTCACCCCAAGGGGTCTACCTCCACTCTGGAAACACCATATATTTT
TRBV10-3	.	TRBJ2-3	.	CAFGRGGNSDTQYF	TGTGCCTTCGGTCGAGGGGGAAATTCAGATACGCAGTATTTT
TRBV6-5	.	TRBJ2-3	.	CASSSLGVVTDTQYF	TGTGCCAGCAGTTCATTAGGGGTAGTCACAGATACGCAGTATTTT
TRBV20-1	.	TRBJ2-1	.	CSASTLDNEQFF	TGCAGTGCTAGTACCTTAGACAATGAGCAGTTCTTC
TRBV2	.	TRBJ1-6	TRBD1	CASSLQGTESYNSPLHF	TGTGCCAGCAGTTTACAGGGGACAGAGTCCTATAATTCACCCCTCCACTTT
TRBV19	.	TRBJ2-7	.	CASSIYIGSNEQYF	TGTGCCAGTAGTATATACATAGGTAGCAACGAGCAGTACTTC
TRBV19	.	TRBJ2-1	.	CASSSPRGGRNEQFF	TGTGCCAGTAGTTCCCCCCGAGGAGGCCGAAATGAGCAGTTCTTC
TRBV9	.	TRBJ1-2	.	CASSATSQGKKNGYTF	TGTGCCAGCAGCGCCACCTCACAGGGAAAGAAGAATGGCTACACCTTC
TRBV6-2/TRBV6-3	.	TRBJ1-1	TRBD1	CASSYSSYRGVAEAFF	TGTGCCAGCAGTTACTCGTCCTACAGGGGAGTCGCTGAAGCTTTCTTT
TRBV24-1	.	TRBJ2-1	TRBD2	CATSEYSGGANEQFF	TGTGCCACCAGTGAGTATAGCGGGGGGGCCAATGAGCAGTTCTTC
TRBV3-1/TRBV3-2	.	TRBJ2-5	.	CASSQRGAGQQETQYF	TGTGCCAGCAGCCAAAGAGGGGCGGGGCAGCAAGAGACCCAGTACTTC
TRBV2	.	TRBJ1-5	TRBD1	CASSGTDRGNQPQHF	TGTGCCAGCAGTGGAACGGACAGGGGGAATCAGCCCCAGCATTTT
TRBV19	.	TRBJ1-5	.	CASRFSGLGNQPQHF	TGTGCCAGTCGGTTCTCGGGACTCGGAAATCAGCCCCAGCATTTT
TRBV9	.	TRBJ2-5	.	CASSRSGETQYF	TGTGCCAGCAGCCGCTCGGGAGAGACCCAGTACTTC
TRBV7-9	.	TRBJ1-6	TRBD1	CASSRQGNSPLHF	TGTGCCAGCAGCAGACAGGGAAATTCACCCCTCCACTTT
TRBV19	.	TRBJ2-2	TRBD1	CASTSGTGRRGELFF	TGTGCCAGCACCTCCGGGACAGGGAGGCGCGGGGAGCTGTTTTTT
TRBV19	.	TRBJ1-2	TRBD1	CASRDRVGYGYTF	TGTGCCAGTAGAGACAGGGTTGGATATGGCTACACCTTC
TRBV24-1	.	TRBJ2-5	.	CATSKETLSVKTQYF	TGTGCCACCAGTAAAGAAACACTATCGGTGAAGACCCAGTACTTC
TRBV7-6	.	TRBJ1-1	.	CASSLEGAGNTEAFF	TGTGCCAGCAGCTTAGAAGGGGCCGGGAACACTGAAGCTTTCTTT
TRBV3-1/TRBV3-2	.	TRBJ1-2	.	CASRLSTGPNYGYTF	TGTGCCAGCAGGCTCTCGACAGGACCAAACTATGGCTACACCTTC
TRBV29-1	.	TRBJ1-2	.	CSVVRRLDYGYTF	TGCAGCGTTGTCAGGAGGCTAGACTATGGCTACACCTTC
TRBV2	.	TRBJ2-7	TRBD2	CATGLANEQYF	TGTGCCACGGGACTAGCTAACGAGCAGTACTTC
TRBV5-1	.	TRBJ2-3	.	CASSIPTVTDTQYF	TGCGCCAGCAGCATCCCGACAGTCACAGATACGCAGTATTTT
TRBV2	.	TRBJ1-2	.	CASSERRLDYGYTF	TGTGCCAGCAGTGAGCGGAGACTGGACTATGGCTACACCTTC
TRBV9	.	TRBJ1-6	TRBD1	CASSSGQFSPLHF	TGTGCCAGCAGTTCGGGACAGTTTTCACCCCTCCACTTT
TRBV7-2	.	TRBJ2-6	TRBD2	CASSPRGGTQQAGANVLTF	TGTGCCAGCAGCCCACGGGGGGGGACGCAGCAGGCTGGGGCCAACGTCCTGACTTTC
TRBV9	.	TRBJ2-3	.	CASSPEGGVDTDTQYF	TGTGCCAGCAGCCCGGAAGGGGGAGTAGACACAGATACGCAGTATTTT
TRBV11-2	.	TRBJ2-1	TRBD2	CASSSLAGARGEQFF	TGTGCCAGCAGCTCTCTAGCGGGGGCCCGGGGGGAGCAGTTCTTC
TRBV18	.	TRBJ2-3	.	CASSQTGTDTQYF	TGTGCCAGCTCACAGACAGGCACAGATACGCAGTATTTT
TRBV7-3	.	TRBJ2-3	TRBD2	CASSVGLAGTDTQYF	TGTGCCAGCAGCGTAGGGTTAGCGGGGACAGATACGCAGTATTTT
TRBV7-9	.	TRBJ2-7	TRBD2	CASSFPGRDEQYF	TGTGCCAGCAGCTTCCCCGGGAGGGACGAGCAGTACTTC
TRBV6-5	.	TRBJ2-5	.	CASSFRVEETQYF	TGTGCCAGCAGTTTCCGAGTTGAGGAGACCCAGTACTTC
TRBV5-6	.	TRBJ1-1	.	CASSSVSLTEAFF	TGTGCCAGCAGCTCTGTTAGCCTCACTGAAGCTTTCTTT